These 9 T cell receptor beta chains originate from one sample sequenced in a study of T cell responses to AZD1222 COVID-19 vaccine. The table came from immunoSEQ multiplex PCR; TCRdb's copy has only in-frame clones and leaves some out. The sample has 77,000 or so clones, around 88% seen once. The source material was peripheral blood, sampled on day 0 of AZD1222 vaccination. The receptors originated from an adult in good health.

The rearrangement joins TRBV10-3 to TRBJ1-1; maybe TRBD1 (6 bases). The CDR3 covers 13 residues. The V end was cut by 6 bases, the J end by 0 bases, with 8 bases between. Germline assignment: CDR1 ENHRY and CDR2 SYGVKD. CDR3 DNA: TGTGCCATCAGGGGACAATTGAACACTGAAGCTTTCTTT. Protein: CAIRGQLNTEAFF.

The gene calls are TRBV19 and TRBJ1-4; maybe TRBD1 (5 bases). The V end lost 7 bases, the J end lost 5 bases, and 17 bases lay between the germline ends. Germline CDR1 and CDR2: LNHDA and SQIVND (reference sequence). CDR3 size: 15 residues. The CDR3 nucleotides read TGTGCCAGTAAGGCATGGAACAGGCGAAATGAAAAACTGTTTTTT. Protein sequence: CASKAWNRRNEKLFF.

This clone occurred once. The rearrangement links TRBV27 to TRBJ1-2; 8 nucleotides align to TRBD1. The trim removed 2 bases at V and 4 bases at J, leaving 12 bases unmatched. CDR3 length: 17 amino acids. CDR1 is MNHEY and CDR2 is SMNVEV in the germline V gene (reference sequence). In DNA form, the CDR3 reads TGTGCCAGCAGTTTAAGGGGACAGGACCCGTTGGGCTATGGCTACACCTTC. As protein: CASSLRGQDPLGYGYTF.

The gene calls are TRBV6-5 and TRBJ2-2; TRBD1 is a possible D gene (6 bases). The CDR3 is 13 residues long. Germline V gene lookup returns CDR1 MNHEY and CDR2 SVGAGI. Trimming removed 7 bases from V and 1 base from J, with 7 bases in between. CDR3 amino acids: CASKGQNTGELFF. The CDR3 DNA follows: TGTGCCAGCAAGGGACAGAACACCGGGGAGCTGTTTTTT.

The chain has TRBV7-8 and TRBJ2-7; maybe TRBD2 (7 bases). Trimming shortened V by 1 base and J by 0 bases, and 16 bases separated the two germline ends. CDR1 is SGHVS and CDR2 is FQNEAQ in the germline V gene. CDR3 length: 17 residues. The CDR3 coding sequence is TGTGCCAGCAGCTTAGGGGGGGGCAGCTCCAACTCCTACGAGCAGTACTTC. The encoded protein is CASSLGGGSSNSYEQYF.

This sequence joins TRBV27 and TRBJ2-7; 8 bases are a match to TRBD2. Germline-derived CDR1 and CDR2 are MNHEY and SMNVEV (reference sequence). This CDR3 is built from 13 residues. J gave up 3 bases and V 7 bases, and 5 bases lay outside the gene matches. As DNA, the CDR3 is TGTGCCAGCAAGCGGGAGACTAGCTACGAGCAGTACTTC. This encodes CASKRETSYEQYF.

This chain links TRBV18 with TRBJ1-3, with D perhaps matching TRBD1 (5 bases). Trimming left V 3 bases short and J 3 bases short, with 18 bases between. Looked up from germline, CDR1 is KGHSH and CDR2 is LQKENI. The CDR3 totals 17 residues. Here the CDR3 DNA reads TGTGCCAGCTCACCGATAATCACAGGTGGCAGTGGAAACACCATATATTTT. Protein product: CASSPIITGGSGNTIYF.

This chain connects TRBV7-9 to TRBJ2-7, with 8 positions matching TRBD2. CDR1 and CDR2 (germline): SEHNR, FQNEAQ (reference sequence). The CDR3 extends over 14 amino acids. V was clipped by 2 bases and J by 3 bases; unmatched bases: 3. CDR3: CASSLSSGFYEQYF. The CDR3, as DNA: TGTGCCAGCAGCTTATCTAGCGGGTTCTACGAGCAGTACTTC.

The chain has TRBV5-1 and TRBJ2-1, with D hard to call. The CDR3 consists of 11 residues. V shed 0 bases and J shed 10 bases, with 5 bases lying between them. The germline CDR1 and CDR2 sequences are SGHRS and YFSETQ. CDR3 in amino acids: CASSLVGEQFF. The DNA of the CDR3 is TGCGCCAGCAGCTTGGTCGGGGAGCAGTTCTTC.